The 25 T cell receptor beta chains in this list originate from one sample, sequenced in a study of cytomegalovirus exposure and HLA in healthy donors. The PCR contained 60 Vbeta and 13 Jbeta primers. TCRdb's copy holds only in-frame clones and misses some; the assay was immunoSEQ multiplex PCR. The repertoire holds about 180,000 clones, with 80% as singletons. Sequencing input: PBMCs. The receptors come from a woman in her 30s in good health and CMV-seronegative.

This chain connects TRBV4-3 to TRBJ1-1, with D possibly matching TRBD1 (5 bases). Germline values: CDR1 LGHNA, CDR2 YSLEER. V was pared by 1 base and J by 4 bases, with 7 bases between. The CDR3 has 13 residues. The CDR3 here is CASSQGRVTEAFF. In DNA form, the CDR3 reads TGCGCCAGCAGCCAAGGCAGGGTCACTGAAGCTTTCTTT.

The V and J genes are TRBV6-5 and TRBJ2-3; possible D gene TRBD2, 7 bases. This CDR3 comprises 15 residues. The V and J ends lost 1 base and 5 bases respectively, with 13 bases between them. Germline V gives CDR1 MNHEY, CDR2 SVGAGI. CDR3 sequence (DNA): TGTGCCAGCAGTTACTTCGGGGGGCGCGGAGATACGCAGTATTTT. This encodes CASSYFGGRGDTQYF.

The chain's CDR3 is CASSFPPGQGAYEQYF. The CDR3 DNA sequence: TGTGCCAGCAGCTTCCCACCGGGACAGGGGGCTTACGAGCAGTACTTC. The V call is TRBV7-2, the J call TRBJ2-7, with 12 bases identical to TRBD1. The CDR3 contains 16 residues. The V segment lost 3 bases and the J segment 4 bases; nucleotides outside the gene matches: 7. The germline CDR1 and CDR2 sequences are SGHTA and FQGNSA.

CDR3 protein: CASSPGTGPQETQYF. CDR3 nucleotides: TGCGCCAGCAGCCCCGGGACAGGACCTCAAGAGACCCAGTACTTC. The chain has TRBV5-1 and TRBJ2-5; 8 bases are shared with TRBD1. The V gene end was trimmed by 4 bases and the J gene end by 2 bases; junction bases not matched to a gene: 7. The CDR3 spans 15 residues. Germline values: CDR1 SGHRS, CDR2 YFSETQ.

The rearrangement links TRBV5-1 to TRBJ1-2; D remains ambiguous. V was clipped by 0 bases and J by 3 bases, with 6 bases between them. Germline loops: CDR1 SGHRS, CDR2 YFSETQ. This CDR3 comprises 13 residues. Written as DNA, the CDR3 is TGCGCCAGCAGCTTGGCCCAGGACTATGGCTACACCTTC. Translating gives CASSLAQDYGYTF.

V is TRBV30 and J is TRBJ1-2; maybe TRBD1 (5 bases). V was cut by 0 bases and J by 4 bases, with 12 bases left in between. This CDR3 comprises 14 residues. Germline CDR1 and CDR2: GTSNPN and SVGIG (reference sequence). The CDR3 loop reads CAWSVTGDLYGYTF. The CDR3, as DNA: TGTGCCTGGAGTGTGACGGGGGACCTCTATGGCTACACCTTC.

This clone was counted a single time. Sequence at one end of the junction differs from germline and may be a read error. The same CDR3 can be traced to other DNA sequences in this sample. This chain uses TRBV25-1 with TRBJ1-1; TRBD1 might be the D (6 bases). The CDR3 extends over 15 amino acids. Germline V gene sequence: CDR1 MGHDK, CDR2 SYGVNS. The CDR3 region is CASTFVQGGSTEAFF. The CDR3 DNA sequence: TGTGCCAGCACCTTCGTACAGGGCGGCTCCACTGAAGCCTTCTTT.

This chain connects TRBV11-2 to TRBJ2-7; the match to TRBD1 covers 8 bases. The CDR3 is 14 amino acids. J was trimmed by 3 bases and V by 4 bases; bases with no gene match: 5. The germline CDR1 and CDR2 sequences are SGHAT and FQNNGV. DNA of the CDR3: TGTGCCAGCAGCTCGGGACAGGCGTACTACGAGCAGTACTTC. Translating it yields CASSSGQAYYEQYF.

This chain uses TRBV11-2 with TRBJ2-1; D is uncertain. The CDR3 has 19 residues. The V gene lost 1 base and the J gene lost 8 bases, with 27 bases spanning the gap. Germline CDR1 and CDR2: SGHAT and FQNNGV. The CDR3: CASSLVRGISAASAHEQFF. CDR3 bases: TGTGCCAGCAGCTTAGTCCGCGGCATTTCAGCCGCGTCCGCTCATGAGCAGTTCTTC.

Points on this clone: This same CDR3 is encoded by further DNA sequences in the sample. The chain combines TRBV9 with TRBJ2-2; TRBD2 agrees at 15 bases. Germline values: CDR1 SGDLS, CDR2 YYNGEE. After removal of 7 bases from V and 4 bases from J, the junction contained 2 bases not matched to a gene. The CDR3 contains 15 residues. The DNA of the CDR3 is TGTGCCAGCTCGGGACTAGCGGGGGGCACCGGGGAGCTGTTTTTT. Protein: CASSGLAGGTGELFF.

The chain uses TRBV30 and TRBJ2-2; 8 nucleotides agree with TRBD2. V dropped 6 bases and J dropped 4; count of bases not matched to a gene: 10. Germline V gene lookup returns CDR1 GTSNPN and CDR2 SVGIG (reference sequence). The CDR3 spans 15 residues. CDR3 region: CACPGGGRGTGELFF. The CDR3 DNA is TGTGCCTGCCCCGGGGGGGGTCGAGGCACCGGGGAGCTGTTTTTT.

The chain carries TRBV10-1 and TRBJ2-5; the D gene is possibly TRBD1 (6 bases). From germline, CDR1 is WNHNN and CDR2 SYGVQD (reference sequence). Trimming removed 3 bases at V and 5 bases at J, with 16 bases between. This CDR3 has 15 residues. In nucleotides, the CDR3 is TGCGCCAGCAGTGACTTCGCCACAGGGTCGGAGACCCAGTACTTC. Translated, it gives CASSDFATGSETQYF.

V usage is TRBV4-1 and J usage is TRBJ2-2, with 7 bases aligning to TRBD1. From germline, CDR1 is MGHRA and CDR2 YSYEKL. The CDR3 runs 17 residues. Trimming took 1 base from V and 3 from J; bases not matched to a gene: 8. As DNA, the CDR3 is TGCGCCAGCAGCCAAGGGCCAGGGGGAAGTTACACCGGGGAGCTGTTTTTT. Its translation is CASSQGPGGSYTGELFF.

The chain joins TRBV18 to TRBJ2-5, with D maybe TRBD1 (5 bases). In germline, CDR1 is KGHSH, CDR2 LQKENI. The ends were cut back, 6 bases at V and 1 base at J, with 9 bases in the middle. This CDR3 region has 13 residues. In nucleotides, the CDR3 is TGTGCCAGCTCGTCAGGGATCCAAGAGACCCAGTACTTC. The encoded protein is CASSSGIQETQYF.

Comment on this clone: This CDR3 is also generated by other DNA sequences in the sample. V is TRBV29-1 and J is TRBJ2-6; no clear D gene. The CDR3 length is 13 residues. V lost 4 bases, J lost 0 bases, and 4 bases lay in between. CDR1 SQVTM and CDR2 ANQGSEA come from the germline V gene. The CDR3 protein is CSVAGSGANVLTF. CDR3 DNA: TGCAGCGTTGCGGGCTCTGGGGCCAACGTCCTGACTTTC.

The chain links TRBV5-1 to TRBJ1-4; TRBD1 might be the D (5 bases). Germline V CDR1 and CDR2: SGHRS, YFSETQ. The CDR3 consists of 17 residues. V lost 5 bases to trimming and J lost 8 bases, with 25 bases between them. The CDR3 bases are TGCGCCAGCAGATCCGGGCTCAAGGAGACCGGGGGAGAAAAACTGTTTTTT. Translated: CASRSGLKETGGEKLFF.

This rearrangement joins TRBV4-3 to TRBJ1-2; the D gene is possibly TRBD1 (6 bases). This CDR3 region has 17 residues. Looked up from germline, CDR1 is LGHNA and CDR2 is YSLEER. V was pared by 3 bases and J by 3 bases, with 20 bases between. The CDR3 here is CASSQDRDISPHYGYTF. DNA for the CDR3: TGCGCCAGCAGCCAGGACAGAGATATATCCCCCCACTATGGCTACACCTTC.

This chain joins TRBV28 and TRBJ2-5, with a possible D match to TRBD2 (5 bases). CDR3 size: 14 residues. V gave up 8 bases and J gave up 4 bases, with 17 bases separating them. CDR1 is MDHEN and CDR2 is SYDVKM in the germline V gene. CDR3 amino acids: CASHEGSGRETQYF. In DNA, the CDR3 is TGTGCCAGCCACGAGGGCAGCGGTAGAGAGACCCAGTACTTC.

This sequence joins TRBV2 and TRBJ2-5, with 8 bases matching TRBD1. The CDR3 is 15 amino acids. Losses at the gene ends were 4 bases for V and 2 bases for J; bases not matched to a gene: 6. Germline lookup yields CDR1 SNHLY and CDR2 FYNNEI. The CDR3 loop is CASSGRQGYQETQYF. The CDR3 coding sequence is TGTGCCAGCAGTGGAAGACAGGGGTATCAAGAGACCCAGTACTTC.

This clone was seen a few times. The genes are TRBV6-5 and TRBJ1-1, with D possibly being TRBD1 (6 bases). Germline lookup yields CDR1 MNHEY and CDR2 SVGAGI. The CDR3 runs to 12 residues. Trimming stripped 8 bases from V and 5 bases from J, with 12 bases between. The CDR3 sequence: CASGGAATEAFF. DNA of the CDR3: TGTGCCAGCGGGGGGGCTGCAACTGAAGCTTTCTTT.

The chain uses TRBV6-1 and TRBJ2-1, with 12 bases aligning to TRBD2. CDR1 is MNHNS, CDR2 SASEGT, per germline. V shed 5 bases, J shed 6 bases, and the junction held 2 bases outside the gene matches. CDR3 length equals 14 residues. This chain's CDR3 is CASSLAGGFNEQFF. The CDR3 DNA reads TGTGCCAGCAGTCTAGCGGGGGGGTTCAATGAGCAGTTCTTC.

The genes are TRBV15 and TRBJ2-7, with D perhaps matching TRBD2 (5 bases). The V gene's germline CDR1 is LNHNV and CDR2 YYDKDF (reference sequence). The CDR3 is made up of 17 amino acids. V lost 0 bases and J lost 7, with 22 bases in between. The CDR3 nucleotides are TGTGCCACCAGCAGAGAGGGATTTGGTGGAGTCACGGGGGAGCAGTACTTC. This gives the protein CATSREGFGGVTGEQYF.

The J gene is TRBJ2-2, the V gene TRBV19, with D possibly matching TRBD1 (5 bases). The CDR3 is 15 amino acids. The germline CDR1 and CDR2 sequences are LNHDA and SQIVND (reference sequence). V shed 7 bases and J shed 3 bases, with 15 bases lying between them. The chain's CDR3 is CASTSDTAHTGELFF. Here the CDR3 DNA reads TGTGCCAGTACCTCGGACACCGCTCACACCGGGGAGCTGTTTTTT.

V and J are TRBV6-5 and TRBJ2-5; D remains unclear. The CDR3 is 16 amino acids. V shed 0 bases and J shed 0 bases, with 11 bases lying between them. Germline values: CDR1 MNHEY, CDR2 SVGAGI. DNA of the CDR3: TGTGCCAGCAGTTACTCAGCAGGTCCGTACCAAGAGACCCAGTACTTC. It codes for CASSYSAGPYQETQYF.

The chain combines TRBV5-1 with TRBJ2-5; TRBD1 matches 9 bases. Germline assignment: CDR1 SGHRS and CDR2 YFSETQ. V was pared by 2 bases and J by 5 bases, with 4 bases of the junction left unmatched. The CDR3 is made up of 14 amino acids. The DNA for the CDR3 is TGCGCCAGCAGCTTCGGGACAGGGAGGGAGACCCAGTACTTC. Protein product: CASSFGTGRETQYF.